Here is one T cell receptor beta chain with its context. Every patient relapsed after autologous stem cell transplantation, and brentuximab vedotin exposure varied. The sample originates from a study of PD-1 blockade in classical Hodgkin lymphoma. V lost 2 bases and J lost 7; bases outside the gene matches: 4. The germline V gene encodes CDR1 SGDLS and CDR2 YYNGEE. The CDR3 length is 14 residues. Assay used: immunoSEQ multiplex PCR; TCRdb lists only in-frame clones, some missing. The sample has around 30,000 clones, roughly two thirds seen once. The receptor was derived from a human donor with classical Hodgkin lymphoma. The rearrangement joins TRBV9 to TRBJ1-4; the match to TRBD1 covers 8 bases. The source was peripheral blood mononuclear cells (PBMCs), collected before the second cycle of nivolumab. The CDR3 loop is CASSVTTGAEKLFF. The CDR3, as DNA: TGTGCCAGCAGCGTCACGACAGGGGCTGAAAAACTGTTTTTT.